The 23 T cell receptor beta chains below come from one sample, sequenced in a study of blood T cell repertoires in COVID-19. Method: immunoSEQ multiplex PCR; TCRdb's copy keeps in-frame clones and lacks some. Among about 200,000 clones listed, 84% were seen once. The source material was PBMCs or T cells enriched from blood (not recorded which). The receptors were gathered from a woman aged 25 to 39 who had been exposed to COVID-19.

V and J are TRBV7-9 and TRBJ2-3; possibly TRBD2 for D (5 bases). Germline CDR1 and CDR2: SEHNR and FQNEAQ (reference sequence). This CDR3 spans 16 amino acids. Trimming took off 1 base at V and 1 base at J, with 12 bases between the two ends. The DNA for the CDR3 is TGTGCCAGCAGCTTAGGACACCTCGGGGGCACAGATACGCAGTATTTT. Translated: CASSLGHLGGTDTQYF. The full variable domain, completed using reference TRBV7-9 and TRBJ2-3, is DTGVSQNPRHKITKRGQNVTFRCDPISEHNRLYWYRQTLGQGPEFLTYFQNEAQLEKSRLLSDRFSAERPKGSFSTLEIQRTEQGDSAMYLCASSLGHLGGTDTQYFGPGTRLTVL.

V usage is TRBV25-1 and J usage is TRBJ2-5, with 12 bases identical to TRBD1. V shed 8 bases, J shed 5 bases, and the junction held 6 bases outside the gene matches. The CDR3 contains 14 residues. CDR1 and CDR2 from the germline V gene are MGHDK and SYGVNS. This chain's CDR3 is CASAGTGGFETQYF. For the CDR3, the DNA is TGTGCCAGCGCCGGGACAGGGGGCTTCGAGACCCAGTACTTC.

The gene calls are TRBV19 and TRBJ1-5; D unresolved. V lost 1 base and J 3 bases, leaving 7 bases between the germline ends. Germline CDR1 reads LNHDA; CDR2 reads SQIVND (reference sequence). The CDR3 loop spans 14 amino acids. CDR3 sequence: CASSIGALNQPQHF. The DNA for the CDR3 is TGTGCCAGTAGTATAGGGGCCCTCAATCAGCCCCAGCATTTT.

The J gene is TRBJ2-7, the V gene TRBV15, with D uncertain. Trimming removed 3 bases at V and 6 bases at J, with 12 bases between. Germline CDR1 reads LNHNV; CDR2 reads YYDKDF (reference sequence). The length of the CDR3 is 13 residues. The CDR3 sequence: CATSRHRGGEQYF. The DNA for the CDR3 is TGTGCCACCAGCAGGCACCGCGGTGGCGAGCAGTACTTC.

This rearrangement joins TRBV4-1 to TRBJ2-2; 9 bases line up with TRBD1. Germline V gives CDR1 MGHRA, CDR2 YSYEKL. The J segment lost 1 base and the V segment lost 2 bases, leaving 5 bases of the junction unmatched. The CDR3 contains 17 residues. CDR3 sequence: CASSQRPGQGNTGELFF. As DNA, the CDR3 is TGCGCCAGCAGCCAACGCCCGGGACAGGGGAACACCGGGGAGCTGTTTTTT.

The rearrangement uses TRBV5-5 and TRBJ2-7; 9 nucleotides match TRBD1. The CDR3 has 14 amino acids. The V segment lost 3 bases and the J segment 12 bases; nucleotides outside the gene matches: 13. Per the germline V gene, CDR1 is SGHKS and CDR2 is YYEKEE (reference sequence). The CDR3 loop is CASSSDRTGEVRYF. The DNA for the CDR3 is TGTGCCAGCAGCTCGGATAGGACAGGGGAGGTTAGGTACTTC.

The V gene is TRBV7-3, the J gene TRBJ2-5; tentatively, D is TRBD2 (6 bases). This CDR3 contains 15 residues. Germline V gene sequence: CDR1 SGHTA, CDR2 FQGTGA. V was cut by 4 bases and J by 2 bases, with 14 bases left in between. Written as DNA, the CDR3 is TGTGCCAGCAGCTCCGTTTTTGGGGGGCAAGAGACCCAGTACTTC. This sequence encodes CASSSVFGGQETQYF.

This sequence joins TRBV6-5 and TRBJ2-7, with D tentatively TRBD2 (6 bases). Germline loops: CDR1 MNHEY, CDR2 SVGAGI. This CDR3 comprises 13 residues. Trimming took 6 bases from V and 2 from J, leaving 11 bases between them. The CDR3 nucleotides read TGTGCCAGCAGATGGGGAGGCACCTACGAGCAGTACTTC. As protein: CASRWGGTYEQYF.

About this clone itself: Other DNA sequences within the sample encode an identical CDR3. The chain couples TRBV11-2 to TRBJ2-1, with a tentative D call TRBD2 (5 bases). Trimming cost V 3 bases and J 7 bases, with 7 bases left between them. The germline CDR1 and CDR2 sequences are SGHAT and FQNNGV. The CDR3 is 12 residues long. In DNA form, the CDR3 reads TGTGCCAGCAGCTTCTCGGGGAATGAGCAGTTCTTC. Its protein product is CASSFSGNEQFF.

This clone was seen once. The rearrangement links TRBV19 to TRBJ1-1; no definite D call. CDR1 LNHDA and CDR2 SQIVND come from the germline V gene (reference sequence). The CDR3 consists of 17 residues. With 6 bases removed from V and 1 base from J, the gap between germline ends came to 21 bases. The CDR3 DNA is TGTGCCAGTAGCCCTGGAGGCGGTGGAGCGGGGAACACTGAAGCTTTCTTT. Translating gives CASSPGGGGAGNTEAFF.

The chain employs TRBV19 and TRBJ1-4; 7 nucleotides agree with TRBD1. CDR1 is LNHDA, CDR2 SQIVND, per germline (reference sequence). Trimming cost V 5 bases and J 4 bases; bases outside gene matches: 7. The length of the CDR3 is 15 residues. CDR3 region: CASSRTGTDNEKLFF. The DNA for the CDR3 is TGTGCCAGTAGTCGGACCGGGACAGATAATGAAAAACTGTTTTTT.

The CDR3 region has the DNA TGTGCCAGTAGTACAGGACAGATTTGGAACAATGAGCAGTTCTTC. It codes for CASSTGQIWNNEQFF. The rearrangement links TRBV19 to TRBJ2-1; a weak D match, TRBD1 (6 bases). Germline CDR1 reads LNHDA; CDR2 reads SQIVND (reference sequence). Trimming shortened V by 4 bases and J by 5 bases, and 15 bases separated the two germline ends. The CDR3 totals 15 residues.

The chain carries TRBV2 and TRBJ1-2; no clear D gene. Germline V gene sequence: CDR1 SNHLY, CDR2 FYNNEI. Between the trimmed V and J ends, which lost 8 bases and 0 bases, there was a span of 10 bases. The CDR3 spans 13 residues. CDR3 in amino acids: CASRDAANYGYTF. CDR3 nucleotides: TGTGCCAGCCGGGATGCTGCTAACTATGGCTACACCTTC.

About this clone itself: A much more abundant neighbour one base away suggests this may be a read error. The DNA of the CDR3 is TGTGCCAGCAGCTTACACGGGAACACTGAAGCTTTCTTT. Protein sequence: CASSLHGNTEAFF. The V gene is TRBV7-9, the J gene TRBJ1-1, with D uncertain. The CDR3 has 13 residues. The germline V and J ends were trimmed by 2 bases and 1 base, with 5 bases remaining between them. Germline-derived CDR1 and CDR2 are SEHNR and FQNEAQ (reference sequence).

Within the sample, this clone is medium-sized. This chain joins TRBV6-2 or TRBV6-3 and TRBJ2-7; tentative D call: TRBD2 (6 bases). Trimming stripped 4 bases from V and 2 bases from J, with 9 bases between. Germline assignment: CDR1 MNHEY and CDR2 SVGEGT. This CDR3 is built from 13 residues. CDR3 bases: TGTGCCAGCAGTTCGAGGGAGGCCTACGAGCAGTACTTC. It specifies CASSSREAYEQYF.

About this clone: This CDR3 is also generated by other DNA sequences in the sample. The chain uses TRBV5-1 and TRBJ2-3; 7 bases agree with TRBD1. The CDR3 sequence is 14 residues long. The germline V gene encodes CDR1 SGHRS and CDR2 YFSETQ. V was pared by 4 bases and J by 0 bases, with 2 bases of the junction left unmatched. This CDR3 reads CASSPGQSTDTQYF. DNA of the CDR3: TGCGCCAGCAGCCCGGGACAGAGCACAGATACGCAGTATTTT.

The CDR3 DNA is TGTGCCAGCAGCTTAGTTCGTCAGGTCTCTGGAAACACCATATATTTT. It translates to CASSLVRQVSGNTIYF. The rearrangement joins TRBV11-2 to TRBJ1-3; D call uncertain. The length of the CDR3 is 16 residues. Per the germline V gene, CDR1 is SGHAT and CDR2 is FQNNGV. Trimming took off 1 base at V and 0 bases at J, with 10 bases between the two ends.

This clone was recorded only once. This chain links TRBV27 with TRBJ1-2; 11 bases agree with TRBD1. The CDR3 has 15 residues. Losses at the gene ends were 2 bases for V and 8 bases for J; bases not matched to a gene: 7. CDR1 MNHEY and CDR2 SMNVEV come from the germline V gene (reference sequence). The CDR3 spells CASSLLGQGARGYTF. CDR3 nucleotides: TGTGCCAGCAGTTTACTCGGACAGGGGGCTCGGGGCTACACCTTC.

The chain recombines TRBV29-1 with TRBJ2-7; the D gene is possibly TRBD1 (5 bases). V shed 5 bases and J shed 4 bases, with 18 bases lying between them. This CDR3 has 14 amino acids. Germline assignment: CDR1 SQVTM and CDR2 ANQGSEA. The DNA of the CDR3 is TGCAGCGTTCAGATGAGGACAAATTCTTACGAGCAGTACTTC. Encoded protein: CSVQMRTNSYEQYF.

The CDR3 sequence: CASSLVAEGGNTIYF. As DNA, the CDR3 is TGCGCCAGCAGCTTGGTTGCAGAGGGTGGAAACACCATATATTTT. The genes are TRBV5-1 and TRBJ1-3; D unclear. The CDR3 totals 15 residues. Germline lookup yields CDR1 SGHRS and CDR2 YFSETQ. V lost 0 bases to trimming and J lost 3 bases, with 10 bases between them.

The V call is TRBV19, the J call TRBJ2-1; 8 bases are a match to TRBD1. In germline, CDR1 is LNHDA, CDR2 SQIVND (reference sequence). The ends lost 5 bases at V and 5 bases at J; junction bases unmatched: 8. The CDR3 length is 15 residues. The CDR3, as DNA: TGTGCCAGTAGTTCTACAGGGGGGTCCCACAATGAGCAGTTCTTC. Its translation is CASSSTGGSHNEQFF.

The V call is TRBV5-1, the J call TRBJ2-7; 11 nucleotides agree with TRBD2. This CDR3 has 16 amino acids. Unmatched junction bases numbered 15, after V lost 4 bases and J lost 9 bases. CDR1 SGHRS and CDR2 YFSETQ come from the germline V gene. As DNA, the CDR3 is TGCGCCAGCAGCCTGACTAGCGGGGACACTACGCGGGGGCAGTACTTC. Translated, it gives CASSLTSGDTTRGQYF.

The chain uses TRBV28 and TRBJ2-5; 12 bases align to TRBD2. CDR3 length: 19 amino acids. CDR1 and CDR2 from the germline V gene are MDHEN and SYDVKM. The V and J ends lost 3 bases and 5 bases, in that order; junction bases with no gene match: 16. The CDR3 nucleotides are TGTGCCAGCAGTTTCGCCGGGCTAGCGGGGGGGCTGGGTTTGGAGACCCAGTACTTC. Protein sequence: CASSFAGLAGGLGLETQYF.